This record looks at one TCR beta chain sequence and its context. Its antigen is currently unknown. This entry comes from a study of T cell responses to AZD1222 COVID-19 vaccine. Germline values: CDR1 LGHDT, CDR2 YNNKEL (reference sequence). The CDR3 runs to 13 residues. Losses at the gene ends were 4 bases for V and 14 bases for J; bases not matched to a gene: 7. General study results and limits: Unmutated variant regions are reportedly targeted by nearly half of spike-specific TCRs.

Clones were read by immunoSEQ multiplex PCR, and TCRdb kept only the in-frame ones, dropping some. Among around 150,000 clones listed, approximately 90% were seen once. Sequencing was performed on peripheral blood, taken on day 0 of AZD1222 vaccination. The source of this sequence is an adult in good health. This rearrangement joins TRBV3-1 (or the pseudogene TRBV3-2) to TRBJ1-6; 8 bases fit TRBD1. Here the CDR3 DNA reads TGTGCCAGCAGCCCCGGGACAGGTTTGTCCCTCCACTTT. Translated: CASSPGTGLSLHF.